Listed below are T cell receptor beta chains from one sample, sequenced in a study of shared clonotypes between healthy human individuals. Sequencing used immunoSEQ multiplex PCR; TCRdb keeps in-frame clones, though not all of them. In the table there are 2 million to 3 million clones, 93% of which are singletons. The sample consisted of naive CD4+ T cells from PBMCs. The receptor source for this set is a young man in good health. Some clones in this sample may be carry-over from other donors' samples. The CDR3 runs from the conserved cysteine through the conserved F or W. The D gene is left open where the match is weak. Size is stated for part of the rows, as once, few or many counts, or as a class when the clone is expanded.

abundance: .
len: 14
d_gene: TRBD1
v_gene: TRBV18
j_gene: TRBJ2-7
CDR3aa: CASSPIIGTAEQYF
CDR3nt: TGTGCCAGCTCACCTATTATAGGGACAGCAGAGCAGTACTTC

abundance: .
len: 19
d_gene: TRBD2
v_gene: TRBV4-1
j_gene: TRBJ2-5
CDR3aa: CASSQERLAGGGEQETQYF
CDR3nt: TGCGCCAGCAGCCAAGAACGGCTAGCGGGAGGGGGGGAACAAGAGACCCAGTACTTC

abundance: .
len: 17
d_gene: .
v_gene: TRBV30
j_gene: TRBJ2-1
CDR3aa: CAWSVLRLVLAYNEQFF
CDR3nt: TGTGCCTGGAGTGTCCTGAGACTAGTACTGGCATACAATGAGCAGTTCTTC

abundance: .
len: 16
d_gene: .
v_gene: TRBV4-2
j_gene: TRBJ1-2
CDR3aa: CASSQDWGGTYYGYTF
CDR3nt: TGTGCCAGCAGCCAAGATTGGGGGGGCACTTACTATGGCTACACCTTC

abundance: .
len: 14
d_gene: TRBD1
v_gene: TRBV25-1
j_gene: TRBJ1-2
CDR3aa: CASSEWKTGGGYTF
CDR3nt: TGTGCCAGCAGTGAATGGAAGACAGGGGGCGGCTACACCTTC

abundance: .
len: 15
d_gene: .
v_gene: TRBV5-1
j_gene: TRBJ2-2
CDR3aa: CASSLLAGRPGELFF
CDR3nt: TGCGCCAGCAGCTTGTTGGCAGGGCGGCCCGGGGAGCTGTTTTTT

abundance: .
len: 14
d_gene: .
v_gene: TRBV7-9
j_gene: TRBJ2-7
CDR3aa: CASSLTATLYEQYF
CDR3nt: TGTGCCAGCAGCTTAACGGCGACACTCTACGAGCAGTACTTC

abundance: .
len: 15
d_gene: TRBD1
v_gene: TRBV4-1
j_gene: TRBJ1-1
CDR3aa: CASSQGQGRNTEAFF
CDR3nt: TGCGCCAGCAGCCAAGGACAGGGAAGGAACACTGAAGCTTTCTTT

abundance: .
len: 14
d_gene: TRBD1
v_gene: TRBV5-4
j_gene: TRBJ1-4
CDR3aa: CASSFGTGVEKLFF
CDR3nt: TGTGCCAGCAGCTTCGGGACAGGGGTTGAAAAACTGTTTTTT

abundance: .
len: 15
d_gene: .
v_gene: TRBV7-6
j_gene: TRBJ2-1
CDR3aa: CASSLVQGGRNEQFF
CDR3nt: TGTGCCAGCAGCTTAGTCCAGGGGGGGAGGAATGAGCAGTTCTTC

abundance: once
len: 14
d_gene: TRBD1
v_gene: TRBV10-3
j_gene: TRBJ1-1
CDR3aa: CATRQGLGNTEAFF
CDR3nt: TGTGCCACCCGACAGGGTCTAGGGAACACTGAAGCTTTCTTT

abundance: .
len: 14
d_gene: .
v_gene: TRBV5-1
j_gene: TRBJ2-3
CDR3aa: CASSSFFRADTQYF
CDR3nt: TGCGCCAGCAGCTCGTTCTTCAGGGCAGATACGCAGTATTTT

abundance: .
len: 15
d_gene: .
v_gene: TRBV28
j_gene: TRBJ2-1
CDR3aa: CASSLGGHGPNEQFF
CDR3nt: TGTGCCAGCAGTTTAGGTGGGCATGGCCCCAATGAGCAGTTCTTC

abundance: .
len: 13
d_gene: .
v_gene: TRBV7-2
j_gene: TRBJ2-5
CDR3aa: CASLTRGTRTQYF
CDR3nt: TGTGCCAGCCTCACCCGGGGGACAAGGACCCAGTACTTC

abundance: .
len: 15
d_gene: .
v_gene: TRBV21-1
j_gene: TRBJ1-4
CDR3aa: CASSSRDREREKLFF
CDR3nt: TGTGCCAGCAGCTCCCGGGACAGGGAGAGGGAAAAACTGTTTTTT

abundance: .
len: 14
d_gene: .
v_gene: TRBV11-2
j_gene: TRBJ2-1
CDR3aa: CASSFPWEPNEQFF
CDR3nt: TGTGCCAGCAGCTTCCCGTGGGAGCCCAATGAGCAGTTCTTC

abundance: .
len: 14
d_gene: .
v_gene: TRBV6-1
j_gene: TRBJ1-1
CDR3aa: CASSRGLWVTEAFF
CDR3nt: TGTGCCAGCAGTAGGGGCTTGTGGGTGACTGAAGCTTTCTTT

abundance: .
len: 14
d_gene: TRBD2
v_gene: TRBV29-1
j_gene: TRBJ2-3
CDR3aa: CSVTSGRSGDTQYF
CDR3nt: TGCAGCGTGACTAGCGGGAGAAGTGGAGATACGCAGTATTTT

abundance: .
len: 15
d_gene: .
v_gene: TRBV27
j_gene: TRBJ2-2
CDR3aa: CASSLSLAYTGELFF
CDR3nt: TGTGCCAGCAGTTTAAGTCTAGCGTACACCGGGGAGCTGTTTTTT

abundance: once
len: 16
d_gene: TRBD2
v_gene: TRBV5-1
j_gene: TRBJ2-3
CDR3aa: CASSMGLAGAGDTQYF
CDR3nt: TGCGCCAGCAGCATGGGACTAGCGGGAGCAGGAGATACGCAGTATTTT

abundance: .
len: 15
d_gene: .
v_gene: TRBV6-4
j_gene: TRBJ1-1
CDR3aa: CASSRDGGMNTEAFF
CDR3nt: TGTGCCAGCAGCCGGGACGGCGGGATGAACACTGAAGCTTTCTTT

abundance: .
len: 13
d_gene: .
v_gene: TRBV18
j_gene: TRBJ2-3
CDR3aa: CASSPLGTDTQYF
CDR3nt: TGTGCCAGCTCACCTCTTGGCACAGATACGCAGTATTTT

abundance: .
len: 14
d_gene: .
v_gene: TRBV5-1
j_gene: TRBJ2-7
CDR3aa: CASSLVVGGYEQYF
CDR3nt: TGCGCCAGCAGCTTGGTTGTCGGGGGCTACGAGCAGTACTTC

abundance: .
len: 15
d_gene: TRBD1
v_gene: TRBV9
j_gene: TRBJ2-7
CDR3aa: CASSKGQGPPYEQYF
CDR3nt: TGTGCCAGCAGCAAGGGACAGGGTCCCCCCTACGAGCAGTACTTC

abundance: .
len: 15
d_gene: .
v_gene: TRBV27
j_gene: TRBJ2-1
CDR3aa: CASSLFGRSYNEQFF
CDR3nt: TGTGCCAGCAGTTTATTTGGTCGCTCCTACAATGAGCAGTTCTTC

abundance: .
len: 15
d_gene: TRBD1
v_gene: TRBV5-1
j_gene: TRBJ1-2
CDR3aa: CASSLGQAGGSGYTF
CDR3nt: TGCGCCAGCAGTTTAGGACAGGCAGGGGGGAGTGGCTACACCTTC

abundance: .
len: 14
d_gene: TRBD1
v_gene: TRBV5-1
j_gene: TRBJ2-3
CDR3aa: CASSLGQGLNTQYF
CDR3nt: TGCGCCAGCAGCTTGGGACAGGGTCTGAATACGCAGTATTTT

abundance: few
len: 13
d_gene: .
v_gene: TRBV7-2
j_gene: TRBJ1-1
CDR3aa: CASSSGTPTEAFF
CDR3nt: TGTGCCAGCAGCTCCGGCACACCCACTGAAGCTTTCTTT

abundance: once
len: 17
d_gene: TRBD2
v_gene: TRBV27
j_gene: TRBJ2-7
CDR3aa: CASSLSGVGREGKEQYF
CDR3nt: TGTGCCAGCAGTTTATCGGGAGTAGGGCGGGAGGGCAAGGAGCAGTACTTC

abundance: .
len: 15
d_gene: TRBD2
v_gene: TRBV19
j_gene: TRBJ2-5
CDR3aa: CASSIGEGRRETQYF
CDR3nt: TGTGCCAGTAGTATTGGGGAGGGGCGGAGGGAGACCCAGTACTTC

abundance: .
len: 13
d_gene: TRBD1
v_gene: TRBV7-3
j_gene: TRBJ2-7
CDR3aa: CASSYGQDYEQYF
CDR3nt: TGTGCCAGCAGCTACGGACAGGACTACGAGCAGTACTTC

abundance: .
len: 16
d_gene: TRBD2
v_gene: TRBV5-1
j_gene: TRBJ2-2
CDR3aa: CASSLLAGLNTGELFF
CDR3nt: TGCGCCAGCAGCTTACTAGCGGGGTTGAACACCGGGGAGCTGTTTTTT

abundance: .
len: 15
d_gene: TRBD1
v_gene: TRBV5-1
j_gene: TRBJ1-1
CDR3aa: CASSRTGGQNTEAFF
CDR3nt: TGCGCCAGCAGTCGGACAGGGGGCCAGAACACTGAAGCTTTCTTT

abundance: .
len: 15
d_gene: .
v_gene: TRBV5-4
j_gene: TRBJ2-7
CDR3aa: CASSLSTDRVNEQYF
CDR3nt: TGTGCCAGCAGCTTGTCTACTGATAGGGTAAACGAGCAGTACTTC

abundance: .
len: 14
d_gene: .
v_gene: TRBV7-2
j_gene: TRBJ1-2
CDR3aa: CASSPSSGNYGYTF
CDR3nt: TGTGCCAGCAGCCCGAGCTCAGGCAACTATGGCTACACCTTC

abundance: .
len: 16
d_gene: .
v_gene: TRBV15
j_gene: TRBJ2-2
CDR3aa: CATSRDQGRATGELFF
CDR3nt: TGTGCCACCAGCAGAGATCAGGGGCGGGCCACCGGGGAGCTGTTTTTT

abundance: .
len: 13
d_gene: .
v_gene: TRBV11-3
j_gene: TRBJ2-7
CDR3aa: CASSSGLASEQYF
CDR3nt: TGTGCCAGCAGCTCAGGACTTGCTAGCGAGCAGTACTTC

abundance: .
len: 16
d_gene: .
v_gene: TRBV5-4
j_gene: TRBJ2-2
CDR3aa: CASSLGVLRNTGELFF
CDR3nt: TGTGCCAGCAGCTTGGGGGTTCTCAGGAACACCGGGGAGCTGTTTTTT

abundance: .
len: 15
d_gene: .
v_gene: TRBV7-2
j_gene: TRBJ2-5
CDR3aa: CASSLVRLVRETQYF
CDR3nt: TGTGCCAGCAGCTTAGTTAGGCTGGTTCGAGAGACCCAGTACTTC

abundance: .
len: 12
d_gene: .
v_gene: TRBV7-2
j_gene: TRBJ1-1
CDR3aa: CASSLHDTEAFF
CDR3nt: TGTGCCAGCAGCTTACACGACACTGAAGCTTTCTTT

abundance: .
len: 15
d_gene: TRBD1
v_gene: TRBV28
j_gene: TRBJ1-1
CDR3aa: CASIRQGAGAAEAFF
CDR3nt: TGTGCCAGCATCCGACAGGGGGCGGGGGCGGCTGAAGCTTTCTTT

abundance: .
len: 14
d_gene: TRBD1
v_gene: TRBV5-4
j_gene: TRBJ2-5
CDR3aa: CASSFQGARETQYF
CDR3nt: TGTGCCAGCAGCTTCCAGGGGGCTCGAGAGACCCAGTACTTC

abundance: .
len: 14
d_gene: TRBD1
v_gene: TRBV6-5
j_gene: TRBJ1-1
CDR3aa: CASRLRQGPAEAFF
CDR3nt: TGTGCCAGCAGACTAAGACAGGGGCCCGCTGAAGCTTTCTTT

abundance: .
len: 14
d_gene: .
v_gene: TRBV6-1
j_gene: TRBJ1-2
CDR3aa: CASSEARTAYGYTF
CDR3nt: TGTGCCAGCAGTGAAGCGCGGACAGCCTATGGCTACACCTTC